The rows below give T cell receptor beta chains drawn from one sample of a study of Ad26.COV2.S vaccination and SARS-CoV-2 variants. Generated by immunoSEQ multiplex PCR, the TCRdb table keeps only in-frame clones and is missing some. The data contain 400,000 or so clones, 88% of them singletons. The sample consisted of peripheral blood, taken in a trial of Ad26.COV2.S vaccine versus placebo. These receptors were taken from a person aged 18-60 years who received the Ad26.COV2.S COVID-19 vaccine or a placebo. Each CDR3 is given with its conserved first and last residue. The D gene is left open where the match is weak. Size tells how often a clone was seen (once, few, many) or the class of an expanded clone, and some rows leave it out.

clone_size j_call v_call d_call cdr3_aa cdr3_nt
- TRBJ2-7 TRBV30 - CAWSNLNEQYF TGTGCCTGGAGTAACCTCAACGAGCAGTACTTC
- TRBJ1-2 TRBV2 - CASTGEDNYGYTF TGTGCCAGCACCGGTGAGGATAACTATGGCTACACCTTC
- TRBJ2-2 TRBV7-2 - CASSSERGELFF TGTGCCAGCAGCTCTGAGCGGGGGGAGCTGTTTTTT
once TRBJ1-1 TRBV7-9 - CASSQLEAFF TGTGCCAGCAGCCAACTTGAAGCTTTCTTT
- TRBJ1-2 TRBV25-1 - CASSVGGEGYYGYTF TGTGCCAGCAGTGTAGGAGGGGAAGGGTACTATGGCTACACCTTC
- TRBJ1-3 TRBV3-1/TRBV3-2 - CASSQGSPASGNTIYF TGTGCCAGCAGCCAAGGATCTCCGGCCTCTGGAAACACCATATATTTT
- TRBJ1-4 TRBV4-1 - CASSQGPYEKLFF TGCGCCAGCAGCCAAGGACCCTATGAAAAACTGTTTTTT
- TRBJ2-2 TRBV7-9 - CASSFRLPNTGELFF TGTGCCAGCAGCTTTAGATTGCCGAACACCGGGGAGCTGTTTTTT
- TRBJ1-2 TRBV20-1 - CSATWGYGYTF TGCAGTGCTACGTGGGGGTATGGCTACACCTTC
- TRBJ2-7 TRBV18 TRBD1 CASSPGQISYEQYF TGTGCCAGCTCACCGGGACAGATCTCCTACGAGCAGTACTTC
- TRBJ2-7 TRBV7-2 TRBD1 CASSLVAYGQGDEQYF TGTGCCAGCAGCTTAGTCGCGTATGGACAGGGGGACGAGCAGTACTTC
- TRBJ1-2 TRBV5-1 - CASSEQGGNYGYTF TGCGCCAGCAGCGAACAGGGTGGCAACTATGGCTACACCTTC
once TRBJ1-2 TRBV30 - CAWSLVLYGEGGYTF TGTGCCTGGAGTCTTGTGTTGTACGGTGAAGGGGGCTACACCTTC
- TRBJ2-3 TRBV3-1/TRBV3-2 - CASSPPGPTDTQYF TGTGCCAGCAGCCCCCCCGGCCCTACAGATACGCAGTATTTT
few TRBJ2-1 TRBV15 TRBD1 CATSSDRGFSNEQFF TGTGCCACCAGCAGCGACAGGGGATTTAGCAATGAGCAGTTCTTC
- TRBJ1-2 TRBV5-1 - CASSHDRGIANYGYTF TGCGCCAGCAGCCACGACCGTGGAATAGCTAACTATGGCTACACCTTC
- TRBJ2-1 TRBV7-9 - CASSPLSGNEQFF TGTGCCAGCAGCCCCCTCTCTGGGAATGAGCAGTTCTTC
- TRBJ1-5 TRBV6-6 - CASSFGLSNQPQHF TGTGCCAGCAGTTTCGGACTGAGCAATCAGCCCCAGCATTTT
- TRBJ1-2 TRBV6-5 TRBD1 CASSSRQGDSYGYTF TGTGCCAGCAGTTCCCGACAGGGGGACAGTTATGGCTACACCTTC
- TRBJ1-1 TRBV5-1 TRBD1 CASSLAVSGTGGEAFF TGCGCCAGCAGCTTGGCCGTGAGCGGGACAGGGGGCGAGGCTTTCTTT
- TRBJ2-1 TRBV19 - CASSIEGAYNEQFF TGTGCCAGTAGTATAGAGGGAGCCTACAATGAGCAGTTCTTC
few TRBJ1-2 TRBV7-9 - CASSADRGGYTF TGTGCCAGCAGCGCAGACAGAGGTGGCTACACCTTC
- TRBJ1-3 TRBV3-1/TRBV3-2 - CASSQLDSGNTIYF TGTGCCAGCAGCCAACTAGACTCTGGAAACACCATATATTTT
- TRBJ2-1 TRBV4-2 - CASSLTTQGNNEQFF TGTGCCAGCAGCCTGACAACTCAGGGAAATAATGAGCAGTTCTTC
once TRBJ2-7 TRBV10-3 - CAISWAEHSEQYF TGTGCCATCAGTTGGGCCGAACACTCCGAGCAGTACTTC
- TRBJ2-5 TRBV4-1 - CASSQRSSGETQYF TGCGCCAGCAGCCAAAGATCGAGTGGTGAGACCCAGTACTTC
- TRBJ2-3 TRBV5-8 TRBD2 CASSLRGAGGTDTQYF TGTGCCAGCAGCCTTAGAGGGGCGGGGGGAACAGATACGCAGTATTTT
- TRBJ2-5 TRBV5-1 - CASSLLTSQETQYF TGCGCCAGCAGCTTGCTGACTAGCCAAGAGACCCAGTACTTC
- TRBJ2-3 TRBV5-6 - CASSLVGRHTQYF TGTGCCAGCAGCTTGGTGGGACGGCATACGCAGTATTTT
- TRBJ2-3 TRBV5-1 - CASSHRADTQYF TGCGCCAGCAGCCACAGGGCAGATACGCAGTATTTT
- TRBJ1-1 TRBV10-3 TRBD1 CAISQGENTEAFF TGTGCCATCAGCCAGGGGGAGAACACTGAAGCTTTCTTT
once TRBJ2-1 TRBV4-3 - CASSQERKSEQFF TGCGCCAGCAGCCAAGAGCGGAAAAGTGAACAGTTCTTC
- TRBJ1-4 TRBV7-2 - CASSSRGVALNEKLFF TGTGCCAGCAGCTCCCGAGGGGTCGCCTTAAATGAAAAACTGTTTTTT
- TRBJ2-1 TRBV6-2/TRBV6-3 TRBD2 CASSPGLAGTSSYNEQFF TGTGCCAGCAGTCCGGGACTAGCGGGTACGAGCTCCTACAATGAGCAGTTCTTC
- TRBJ2-2 TRBV2 - CASSELVGTGELFF TGTGCCAGCAGTGAACTAGTCGGAACCGGGGAGCTGTTTTTT
once TRBJ2-3 TRBV4-1 - CASSQVSESTDTQYF TGCGCCAGCAGCCAAGTCTCGGAAAGCACAGATACGCAGTATTTT
- TRBJ1-1 TRBV19 - CASKTDSTMNTEAFF TGTGCCAGTAAGACGGACAGTACTATGAACACTGAAGCTTTCTTT
few TRBJ1-4 TRBV5-6 TRBD1 CASSPRTGGLEKLFF TGTGCCAGCAGCCCCCGGACAGGGGGCCTAGAAAAACTGTTTTTT
- TRBJ2-1 TRBV7-9 TRBD2 CASSLTSGAYNEQFF TGTGCCAGCAGCTTAACTAGCGGGGCATACAATGAGCAGTTCTTC
- TRBJ1-6 TRBV7-9 - CASSLDSYNSPLHF TGTGCCAGCAGCTTGGACAGCTATAATTCACCCCTCCACTTT
- TRBJ1-1 TRBV19 TRBD1 CASSGQVNTEAFF TGTGCCAGTAGTGGACAGGTGAACACTGAAGCTTTCTTT
- TRBJ2-1 TRBV18 - CASSPVGPTENEQFF TGTGCCAGCTCACCAGTCGGCCCCACCGAGAATGAGCAGTTCTTC
- TRBJ2-3 TRBV3-1/TRBV3-2 TRBD2 CASSQDLGGGPVDTQYF TGTGCCAGCAGCCAAGACTTAGGCGGGGGGCCGGTAGATACGCAGTATTTT